The entry below gives a single T cell receptor beta chain sequence along with its context. No antigen is known for it. The junction shows a germline mismatch at one end, possibly a read error. The sample originates from a study of T cell repertoires in cytomegalovirus infection. Study-level background: The study used recently identified HLA-C-restricted and well-studied HLA-B-restricted CMV epitopes. Indications came from public TCR beta signatures; they pointed to CMV infection and to a matching HLA type.

The CDR3 is made up of 16 amino acids. The study, taken as a whole, reports: Predominance within the ex vivo response was attributable to HLA-C-restricted CMV-specific TCR beta clonotypes.

TCRdb independently ran MiXCR on the reads; one entry per CDR3 protein. Of about 920,000 distinct CDR3 sequences detected, approximately 31% appear once; the ten largest clones hold more than 12%. The chain employs TRBV7-1 and TRBJ2-5; 12 bases line up with TRBD2. TRBV7-1 is annotated as an ORF whose role is uncertain. The clonotype comes from a human donor in good health (CMV status not recorded). Some clones in this sample may be carry-over from other donors' samples. The sample in question was cultured CD8+ T cells from PBMCs, obtained from culture after CMV antigen stimulation. This CDR3 reads CTSSWETSGGSETQYF. CDR3 in DNA: TGTACCAGCAGCTGGGAGACTAGCGGGGGCTCAGAGACCCAGTACTTC.